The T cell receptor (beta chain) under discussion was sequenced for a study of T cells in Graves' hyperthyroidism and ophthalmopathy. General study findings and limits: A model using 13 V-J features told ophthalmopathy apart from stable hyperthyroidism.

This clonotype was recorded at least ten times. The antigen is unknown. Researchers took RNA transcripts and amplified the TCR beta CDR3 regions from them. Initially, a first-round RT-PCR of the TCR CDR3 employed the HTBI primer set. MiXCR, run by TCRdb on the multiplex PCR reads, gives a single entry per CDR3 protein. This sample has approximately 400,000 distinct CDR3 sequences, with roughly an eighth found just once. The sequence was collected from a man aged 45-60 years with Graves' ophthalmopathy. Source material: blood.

This CDR3 is CASSSNHNEQFF. In DNA, the CDR3 is TGCGCCAGCAGTAGTAACCACAATGAGCAGTTCTTC. V gene TRBV5-1 combines with J gene TRBJ2-1, with D uncertain. Trimming left V 5 bases short and J 5 bases short, with 8 bases between. This CDR3 region has 12 residues. Germline V gene data show CDR1 as SGHRS and CDR2 as YFSETQ.